The 8 T cell receptor beta chains presented below share a single source sample, sequenced in a study of lymphopenia after photon versus proton radiotherapy. The protocol was immunoSEQ multiplex PCR, while the TCRdb copy is restricted to in-frame clones and leaves out a portion. Among tens of thousands of clones listed, about 84% were seen once. The specimen was peripheral blood, collected from a patient treated with proton-based radiotherapy. The receptors originated from a woman aged 70-85 years with pancreatic cancer.

The rearrangement links TRBV5-6 to TRBJ1-2, with D possibly matching TRBD1 (6 bases). The length of the CDR3 is 12 residues. Trimming removed 6 bases at V and 4 bases at J, with 10 bases between. CDR1 is SGHDT and CDR2 is YYEEEE in the germline V gene. As DNA, the CDR3 is TGTGCCAGCACCGGGGGGGCCTATGGCTACACCTTC. Translation: CASTGGAYGYTF. Full variable domain (rest looked up from reference TRBV5-6 and TRBJ1-2): DAGVTQSPTHLIKTRGQQVTLRCSPKSGHDTVSWYQQALGQGPQFIFQYYEEEERQRGNFPDRFSGHQFPNYSSELNVNALLLGDSALYLCASTGGAYGYTFGSGTRLTVV.

V usage is TRBV6-5 and J usage is TRBJ1-2, with 7 bases that match TRBD1. The CDR3 sequence is 15 residues long. CDR1 is MNHEY, CDR2 SVGAGI, per germline. J was trimmed by 5 bases and V by 6 bases; bases with no gene match: 12. CDR3 sequence reads: CASSLVTGLPYGYTF. The CDR3 nucleotides read TGTGCCAGCAGCCTCGTGACAGGGCTGCCTTATGGCTACACCTTC.

The V call is TRBV9, the J call TRBJ2-2; D may be TRBD2 (5 bases). This CDR3 spans 16 amino acids. V was pared by 0 bases and J by 2 bases, with 11 bases between. Germline CDR1 and CDR2: SGDLS and YYNGEE. This CDR3 reads CASSVESGGNTGELFF. The CDR3 DNA is TGTGCCAGCAGCGTAGAAAGTGGAGGTAACACCGGGGAGCTGTTTTTT. Variable domain in full (rest from reference TRBV9 and TRBJ2-2): DSGVTQTPKHLITATGQRVTLRCSPRSGDLSVYWYQQSLDQGLQFLIQYYNGEERAKGNILERFSAQQFPDLHSELNLSSLELGDSALYFCASSVESGGNTGELFFGEGSRLTVL.

This clone was detected a few times. The chain carries TRBV6-6 and TRBJ2-7; 8 bases are shared with TRBD2. The CDR3 contains 16 residues. Germline V gene lookup returns CDR1 MNHNY and CDR2 SVGAGI (reference sequence). Unmatched junction bases numbered 17, after V lost 6 bases and J lost 7 bases. The CDR3 region has the DNA TGTGCCAGCAGGCCCCCCGGGGGGGGCGCGGCGGGGGAGCAGTACTTC. The encoded protein is CASRPPGGGAAGEQYF.

The CDR3 reads CASSWGVTGSTDTQYF. CDR3 DNA: TGTGCCAGCAGTTGGGGAGTGACGGGAAGCACAGATACGCAGTATTTT. This chain connects TRBV6-5 to TRBJ2-3, with D possibly being TRBD2 (5 bases). The CDR3 totals 16 residues. V lost 4 bases and J 0 bases, leaving 14 bases between the germline ends. Per germline, CDR1 MNHEY and CDR2 SVGAGI.

CDR3 in amino acids: CASSFPREVYNEQFF. DNA of the CDR3: TGTGCCAGCAGCTTCCCGCGGGAGGTCTACAATGAGCAGTTCTTC. This chain links TRBV5-6 with TRBJ2-1; 8 bases are a match to TRBD2. Germline CDR1 and CDR2: SGHDT and YYEEEE. V gave up 2 bases and J gave up 3 bases; unmatched junction bases: 4. This CDR3 region has 15 residues.

The gene calls are TRBV14 and TRBJ1-1; 8 bases fit TRBD1. Trimming took 4 bases from V and 5 from J; bases not matched to a gene: 6. Germline V gene sequence: CDR1 SGHDN, CDR2 FVKESK. The CDR3 is 14 amino acids. CDR3 in amino acids: CASSPTGVRTEAFF. The DNA for the CDR3 is TGTGCCAGCAGCCCGACAGGGGTTAGGACTGAAGCTTTCTTT.

V gene TRBV7-8 combines with J gene TRBJ1-2; D might be TRBD1 (6 bases). The CDR3 has 14 residues. V was pared by 1 base and J by 3 bases, with 9 bases between. CDR1 and CDR2 from the germline V gene are SGHVS and FQNEAQ. The CDR3 DNA sequence: TGTGCCAGCAGCTTAGAACAGGGTTACTATGGCTACACCTTC. Translation: CASSLEQGYYGYTF.